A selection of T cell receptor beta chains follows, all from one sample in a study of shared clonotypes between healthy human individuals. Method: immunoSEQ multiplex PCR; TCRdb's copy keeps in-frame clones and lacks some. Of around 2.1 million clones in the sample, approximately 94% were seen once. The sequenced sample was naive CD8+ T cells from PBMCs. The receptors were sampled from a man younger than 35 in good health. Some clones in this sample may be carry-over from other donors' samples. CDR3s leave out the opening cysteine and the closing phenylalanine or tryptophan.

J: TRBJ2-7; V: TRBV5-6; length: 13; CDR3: ASSLAGAGEYEQY
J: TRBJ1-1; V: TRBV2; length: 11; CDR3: ASGGTFGTEAF
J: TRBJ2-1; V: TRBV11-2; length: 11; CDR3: ASSTGTSGLPF
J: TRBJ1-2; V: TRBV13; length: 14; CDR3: ASSQGASATWDGYT
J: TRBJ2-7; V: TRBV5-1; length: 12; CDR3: ASYRGAGAYEQY
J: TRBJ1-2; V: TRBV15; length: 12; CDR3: ATSRDSLGGGYT
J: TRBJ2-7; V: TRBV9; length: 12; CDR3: ASSVWPGAYEQY
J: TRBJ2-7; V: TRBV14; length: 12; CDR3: ASSQGTGFYEQY
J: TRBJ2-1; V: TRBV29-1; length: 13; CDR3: SVEDPGSSYNEQF
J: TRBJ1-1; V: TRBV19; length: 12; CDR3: ASRLGQGYTEAF
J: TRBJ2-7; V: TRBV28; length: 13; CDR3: ASSLMGQGVYEQY
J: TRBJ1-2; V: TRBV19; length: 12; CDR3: ASKEGAHYYGYT
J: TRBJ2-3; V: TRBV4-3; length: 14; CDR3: ASSQDSGQGTDTQY
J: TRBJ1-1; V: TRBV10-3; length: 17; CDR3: AISESIRREVKLSTEAF
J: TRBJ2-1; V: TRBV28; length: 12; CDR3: ASKPGQAYNEQF
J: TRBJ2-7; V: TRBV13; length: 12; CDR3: ASSSRRGWDEQY
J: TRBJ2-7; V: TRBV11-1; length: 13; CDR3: ASSPAPRGTYEQY
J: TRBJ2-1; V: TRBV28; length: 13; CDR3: ASRGASGSSNEQF
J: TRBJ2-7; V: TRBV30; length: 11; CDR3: AWDLGAGGEQY
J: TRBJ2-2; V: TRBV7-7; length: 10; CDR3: ASRPGTGELF
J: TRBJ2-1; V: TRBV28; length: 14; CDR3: ASSLARTTFYNEQF
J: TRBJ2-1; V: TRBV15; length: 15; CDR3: ATSRVGSGRAGDEQF
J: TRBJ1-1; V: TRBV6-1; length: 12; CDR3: ASSEGTGRTEAF
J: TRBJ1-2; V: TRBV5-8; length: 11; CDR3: ASRETGFYGYT
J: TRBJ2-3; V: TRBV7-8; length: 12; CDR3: ASRQEGGRDTQY
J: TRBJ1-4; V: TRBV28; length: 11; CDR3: ASRGTGYEKLF
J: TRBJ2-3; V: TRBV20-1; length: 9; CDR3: SPRGTDTQY
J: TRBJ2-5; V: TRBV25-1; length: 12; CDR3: ASSEDPRDVAQY
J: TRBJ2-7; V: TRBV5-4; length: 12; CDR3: ASSLWGLAYEQY
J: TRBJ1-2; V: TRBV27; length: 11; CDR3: ASSLSGSYGYT
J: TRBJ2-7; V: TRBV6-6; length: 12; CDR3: AGAGGPSIYEQY
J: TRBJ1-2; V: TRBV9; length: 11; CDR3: ASSAGGGYGYT
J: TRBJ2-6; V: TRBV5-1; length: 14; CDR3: ASSGRTGPGANVLT
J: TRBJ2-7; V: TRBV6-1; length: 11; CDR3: ASRGVDRHEQY
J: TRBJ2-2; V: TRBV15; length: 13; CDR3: ATSGTGGNTGELF
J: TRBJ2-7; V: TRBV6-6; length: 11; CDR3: ASSDRVSYEQY
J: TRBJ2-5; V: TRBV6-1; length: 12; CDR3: ASSERPGEETQY
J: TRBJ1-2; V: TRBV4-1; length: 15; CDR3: ASSQGTRLGEVGGYT
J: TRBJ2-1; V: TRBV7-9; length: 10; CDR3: ASRLGQTEQF
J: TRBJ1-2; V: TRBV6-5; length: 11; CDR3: ASTTTGGYGYT
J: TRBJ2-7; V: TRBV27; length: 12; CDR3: ASSLIDRPYEQY
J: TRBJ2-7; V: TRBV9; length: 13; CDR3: ASSVGPSGSWEQY
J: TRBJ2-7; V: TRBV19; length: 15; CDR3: ATSGQGSFRTVYEQY
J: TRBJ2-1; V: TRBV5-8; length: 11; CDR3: ATGLAGYNEQF
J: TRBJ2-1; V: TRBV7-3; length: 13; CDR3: ASSQQLDGGNEQF
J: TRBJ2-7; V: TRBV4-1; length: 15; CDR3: ASSQSGATSGLYEQY
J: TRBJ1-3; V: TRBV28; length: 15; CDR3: ASSLVEQGISGNTIY
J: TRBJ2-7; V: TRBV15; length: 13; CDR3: ATSPGGGSGYEQY
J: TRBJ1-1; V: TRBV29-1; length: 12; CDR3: SVEWRGFNTEAF
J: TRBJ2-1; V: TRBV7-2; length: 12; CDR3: ASSFSGAYNEQF
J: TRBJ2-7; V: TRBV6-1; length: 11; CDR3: ASSAQASYEQY
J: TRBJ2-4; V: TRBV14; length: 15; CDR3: ASSQLAGEGIGNIQY
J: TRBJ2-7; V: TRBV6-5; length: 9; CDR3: ASRQGDEQY
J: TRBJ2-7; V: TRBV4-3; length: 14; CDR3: ASSQNPSGLLYEQY
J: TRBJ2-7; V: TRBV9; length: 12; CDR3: ASSPFFGVYEQY
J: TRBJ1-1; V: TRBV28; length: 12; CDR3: ASSLGQGGNEAF
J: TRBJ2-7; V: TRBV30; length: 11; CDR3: AWSWGRSYEQY
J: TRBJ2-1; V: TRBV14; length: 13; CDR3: ASSQVSTAYNEQF
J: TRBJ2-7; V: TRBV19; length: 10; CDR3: ASSIGGYEQY
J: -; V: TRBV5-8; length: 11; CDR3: ASSSGWGPELF